This note documents a single TCR beta chain sequence. Antigen unknown. It was from whole blood, with no T cell sorting, that total RNA was isolated. This record comes from a study of monozygotic twins with inflammatory bowel disease. Nested amplification of TCRalpha and TCRbeta cDNA involved two PCRs of approximately 17 and 9 cycles. Following a re-call of the 5' RACE reads, TCRdb has one entry per CDR3 protein and lacks DNA. The table lists 120,000 to 150,000 distinct CDR3 sequences. The germline V gene has CDR1 SGHTA and CDR2 FQGNSA. This CDR3 has 16 amino acids. Regarding the study as a whole: Repertoires of patients may have been made more variable by differing immunosuppressive treatments. For IBD patients, clonotypes shared with others were fewer than for healthy twins, especially with disease activity.

The chain uses TRBV7-2 and TRBJ2-1; without DNA, the TCRdb call of TRBD1 cannot be checked. This sequence was found in a human donor with ulcerative colitis or Crohn's disease, or a healthy co-twin of an affected twin (not recorded which). Sequences were obtained from blood. The CDR3: CASSLGGQGWGNEQFF.